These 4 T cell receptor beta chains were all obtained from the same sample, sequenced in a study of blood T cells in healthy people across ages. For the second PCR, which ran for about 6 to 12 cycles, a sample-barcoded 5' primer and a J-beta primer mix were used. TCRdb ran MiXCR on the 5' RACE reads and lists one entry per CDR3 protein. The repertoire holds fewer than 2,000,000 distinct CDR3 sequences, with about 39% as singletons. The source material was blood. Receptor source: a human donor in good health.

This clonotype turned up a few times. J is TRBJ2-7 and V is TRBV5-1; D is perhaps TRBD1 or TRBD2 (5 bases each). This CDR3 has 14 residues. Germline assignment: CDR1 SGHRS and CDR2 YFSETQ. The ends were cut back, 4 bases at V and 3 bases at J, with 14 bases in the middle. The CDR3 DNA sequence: TGCGCCAGCAGCCAGGAACTGGGGGACTACGAGCAGTACTTC. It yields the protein CASSQELGDYEQYF.

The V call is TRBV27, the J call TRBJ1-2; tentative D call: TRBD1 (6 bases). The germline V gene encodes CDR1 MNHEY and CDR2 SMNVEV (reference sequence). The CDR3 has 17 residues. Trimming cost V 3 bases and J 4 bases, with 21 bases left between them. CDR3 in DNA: TGTGCCAGCAGTTTGCTCTCGGGAGGGGGGACACCCTATGGCTACACCTTC. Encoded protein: CASSLLSGGGTPYGYTF.

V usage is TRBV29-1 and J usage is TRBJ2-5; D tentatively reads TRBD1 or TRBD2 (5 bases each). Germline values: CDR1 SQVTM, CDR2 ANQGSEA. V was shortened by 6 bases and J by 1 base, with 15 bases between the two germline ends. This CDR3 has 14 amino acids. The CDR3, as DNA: TGCAGCGTGGGGTGGGGACGGACCCAAGAGACCCAGTACTTC. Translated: CSVGWGRTQETQYF.

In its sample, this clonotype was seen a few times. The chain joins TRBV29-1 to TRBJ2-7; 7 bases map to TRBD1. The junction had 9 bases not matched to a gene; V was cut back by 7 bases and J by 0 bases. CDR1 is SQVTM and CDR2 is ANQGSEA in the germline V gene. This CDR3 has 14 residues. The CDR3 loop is CSAYSGQSSYEQYF. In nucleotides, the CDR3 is TGCAGCGCCTACTCGGGACAGTCCTCCTACGAGCAGTACTTC.